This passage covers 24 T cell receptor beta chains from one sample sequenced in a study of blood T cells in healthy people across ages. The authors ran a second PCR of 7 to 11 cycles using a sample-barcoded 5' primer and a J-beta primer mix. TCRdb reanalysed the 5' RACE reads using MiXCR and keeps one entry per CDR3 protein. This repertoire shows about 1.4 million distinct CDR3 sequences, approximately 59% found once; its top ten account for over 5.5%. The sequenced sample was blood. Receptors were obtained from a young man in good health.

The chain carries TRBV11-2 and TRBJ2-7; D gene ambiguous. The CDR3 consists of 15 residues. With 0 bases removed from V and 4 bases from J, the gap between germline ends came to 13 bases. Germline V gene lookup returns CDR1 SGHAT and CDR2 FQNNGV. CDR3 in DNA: TGTGCCAGCAGCTTAGACCCCGGATTAGGGTACGAGCAGTACTTC. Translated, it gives CASSLDPGLGYEQYF.

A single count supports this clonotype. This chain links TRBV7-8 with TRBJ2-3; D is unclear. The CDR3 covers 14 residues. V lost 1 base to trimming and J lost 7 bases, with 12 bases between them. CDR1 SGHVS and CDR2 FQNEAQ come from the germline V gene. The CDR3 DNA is TGTGCCAGCAGCTTAGAAAGACATTCCCATACGCAGTATTTT. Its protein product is CASSLERHSHTQYF.

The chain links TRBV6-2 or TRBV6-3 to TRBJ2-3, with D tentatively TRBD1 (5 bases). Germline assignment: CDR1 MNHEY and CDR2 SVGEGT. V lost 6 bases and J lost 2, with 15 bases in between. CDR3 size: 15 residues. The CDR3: CASSNPPGLTDTQYF. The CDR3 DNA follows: TGTGCCAGCAGCAACCCGCCAGGGCTCACAGATACGCAGTATTTT.

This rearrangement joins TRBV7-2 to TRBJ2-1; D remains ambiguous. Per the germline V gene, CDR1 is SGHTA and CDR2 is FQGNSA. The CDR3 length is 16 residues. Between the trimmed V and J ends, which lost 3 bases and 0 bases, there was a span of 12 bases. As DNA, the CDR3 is TGTGCCAGCAGCTTTAGTGCCCAGAGCTCCTACAATGAGCAGTTCTTC. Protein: CASSFSAQSSYNEQFF.

The CDR3 DNA follows: TGCGCCAGCAGCCAAGTCGACAGGGGACAAGAGACCCAGTACTTC. It is translated as CASSQVDRGQETQYF. The chain uses TRBV4-3 and TRBJ2-5; 8 positions agree with TRBD1. The CDR3 spans 15 residues. In germline, CDR1 is LGHNA, CDR2 YSLEER. J was trimmed by 2 bases and V by 1 base; bases with no gene match: 3.

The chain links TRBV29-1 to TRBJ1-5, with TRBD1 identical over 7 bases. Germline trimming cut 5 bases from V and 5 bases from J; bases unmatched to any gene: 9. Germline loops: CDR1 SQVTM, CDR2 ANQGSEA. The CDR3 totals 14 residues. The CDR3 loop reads CSVQQTGRYQPQHF. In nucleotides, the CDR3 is TGCAGCGTTCAACAGACAGGGCGCTATCAGCCCCAGCATTTT.

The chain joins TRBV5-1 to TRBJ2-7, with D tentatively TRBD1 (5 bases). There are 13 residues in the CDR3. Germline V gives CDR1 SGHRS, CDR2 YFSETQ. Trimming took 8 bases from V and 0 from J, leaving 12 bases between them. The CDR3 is CARRQSTSYEQYF. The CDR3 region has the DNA TGCGCCAGGCGACAGTCTACCTCCTACGAGCAGTACTTC.

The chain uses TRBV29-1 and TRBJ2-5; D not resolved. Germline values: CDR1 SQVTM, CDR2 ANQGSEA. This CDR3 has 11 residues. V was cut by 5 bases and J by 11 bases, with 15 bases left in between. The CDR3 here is CSVKRSNEQYF. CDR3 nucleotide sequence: TGCAGCGTTAAAAGGTCCAATGAGCAGTACTTC.

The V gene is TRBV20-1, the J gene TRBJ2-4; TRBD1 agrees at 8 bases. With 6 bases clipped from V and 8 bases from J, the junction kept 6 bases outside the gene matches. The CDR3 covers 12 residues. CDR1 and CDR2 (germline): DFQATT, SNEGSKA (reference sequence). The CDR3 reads CSAATGADIQYF. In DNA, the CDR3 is TGCAGTGCCGCGACAGGGGCCGACATTCAGTACTTC.

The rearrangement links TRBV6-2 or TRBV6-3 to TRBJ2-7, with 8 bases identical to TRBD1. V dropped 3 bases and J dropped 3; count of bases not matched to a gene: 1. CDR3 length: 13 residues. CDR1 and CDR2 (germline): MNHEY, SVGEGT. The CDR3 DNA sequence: TGTGCCAGCAGTTATACAGGGGGCTACGAGCAGTACTTC. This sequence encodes CASSYTGGYEQYF.

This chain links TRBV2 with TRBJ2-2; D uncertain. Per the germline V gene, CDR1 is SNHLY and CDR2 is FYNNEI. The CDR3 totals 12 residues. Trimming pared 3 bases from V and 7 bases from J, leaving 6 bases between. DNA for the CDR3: TGTGCCAGCAGTGAGGACGTCGGGGAGCTGTTTTTT. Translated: CASSEDVGELFF.

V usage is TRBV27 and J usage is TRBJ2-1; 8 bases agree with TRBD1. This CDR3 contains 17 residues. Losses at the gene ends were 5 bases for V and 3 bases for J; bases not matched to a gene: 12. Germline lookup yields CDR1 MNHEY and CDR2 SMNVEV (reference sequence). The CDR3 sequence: CASSPPPGQASYNEQFF. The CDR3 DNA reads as TGTGCCAGCAGTCCGCCACCGGGACAGGCGAGCTACAATGAGCAGTTCTTC.

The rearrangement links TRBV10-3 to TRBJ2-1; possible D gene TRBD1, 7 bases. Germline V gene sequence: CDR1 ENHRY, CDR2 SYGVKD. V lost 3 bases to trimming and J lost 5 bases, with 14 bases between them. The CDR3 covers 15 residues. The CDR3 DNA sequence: TGTGCCATCAGTGACCAGACAGGGACTGACAATGAGCAGTTCTTC. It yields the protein CAISDQTGTDNEQFF.

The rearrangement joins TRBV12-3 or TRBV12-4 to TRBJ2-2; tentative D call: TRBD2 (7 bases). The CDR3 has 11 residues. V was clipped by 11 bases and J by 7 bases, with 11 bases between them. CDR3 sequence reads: CAAGAGGELFF. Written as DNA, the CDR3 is TGTGCCGCGGGGGCGGGCGGGGAGCTGTTTTTT.

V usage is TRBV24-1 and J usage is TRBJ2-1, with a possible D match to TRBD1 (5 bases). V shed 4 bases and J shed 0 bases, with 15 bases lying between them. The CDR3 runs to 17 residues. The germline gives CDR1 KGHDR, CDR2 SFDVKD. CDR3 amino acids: CATSDADSPSSYNEQFF. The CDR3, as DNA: TGTGCCACCAGTGACGCCGACAGTCCGAGCTCCTACAATGAGCAGTTCTTC.

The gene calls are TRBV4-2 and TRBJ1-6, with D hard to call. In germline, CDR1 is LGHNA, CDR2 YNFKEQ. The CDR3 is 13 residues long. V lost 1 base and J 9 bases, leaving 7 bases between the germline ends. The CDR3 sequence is CASSQALPSPLHF. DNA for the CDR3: TGTGCCAGCAGCCAAGCCCTCCCTTCACCCCTCCACTTT.

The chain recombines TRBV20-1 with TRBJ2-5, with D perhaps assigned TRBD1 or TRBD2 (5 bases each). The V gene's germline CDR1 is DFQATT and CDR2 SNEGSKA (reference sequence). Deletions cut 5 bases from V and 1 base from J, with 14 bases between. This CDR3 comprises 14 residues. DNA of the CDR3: TGCAGTGCTTTAGGGGCTAGCAGCCAAGAGACCCAGTACTTC. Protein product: CSALGASSQETQYF.

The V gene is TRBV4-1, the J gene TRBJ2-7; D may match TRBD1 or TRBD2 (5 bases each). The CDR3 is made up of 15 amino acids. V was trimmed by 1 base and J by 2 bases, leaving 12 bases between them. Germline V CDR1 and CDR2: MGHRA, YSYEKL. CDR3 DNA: TGCGCCAGCAGCCAAGGAGGGGAGTACGCCTACGAGCAGTACTTC. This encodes CASSQGGEYAYEQYF.

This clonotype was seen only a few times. Here the CDR3 DNA reads TGCGCCAGCAGCTTGGACGGCCCTAGCACAGATACGCAGTATTTT. Translating gives CASSLDGPSTDTQYF. This sequence joins TRBV5-1 and TRBJ2-3; the D is unclear. The V end was cut by 0 bases, the J end by 0 bases, with 8 bases between. Per germline, CDR1 SGHRS and CDR2 YFSETQ. This CDR3 spans 15 amino acids.

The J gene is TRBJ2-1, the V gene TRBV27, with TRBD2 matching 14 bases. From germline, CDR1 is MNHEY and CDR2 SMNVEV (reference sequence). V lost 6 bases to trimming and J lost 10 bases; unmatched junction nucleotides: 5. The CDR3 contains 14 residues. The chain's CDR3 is CASSWTSGGPEQFF. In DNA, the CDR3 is TGTGCCAGCAGCTGGACTAGCGGGGGGCCCGAGCAGTTCTTC.

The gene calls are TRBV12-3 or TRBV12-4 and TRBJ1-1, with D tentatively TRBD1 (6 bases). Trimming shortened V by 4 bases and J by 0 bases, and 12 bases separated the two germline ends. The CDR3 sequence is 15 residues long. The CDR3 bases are TGTGCCAGCAGTTCTCGGACAGTAATGAACACTGAAGCTTTCTTT. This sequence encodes CASSSRTVMNTEAFF.

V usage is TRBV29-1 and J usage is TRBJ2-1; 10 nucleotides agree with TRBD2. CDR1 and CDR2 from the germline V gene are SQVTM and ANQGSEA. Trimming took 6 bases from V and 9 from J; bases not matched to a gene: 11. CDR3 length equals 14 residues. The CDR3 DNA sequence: TGCAGCGTGTCCGGACTAGCGGAAGGGAGTGAGCAGTTCTTC. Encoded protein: CSVSGLAEGSEQFF.

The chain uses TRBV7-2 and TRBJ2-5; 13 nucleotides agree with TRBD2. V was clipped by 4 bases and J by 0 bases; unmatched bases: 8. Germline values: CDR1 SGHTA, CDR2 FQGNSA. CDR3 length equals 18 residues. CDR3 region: CASSSSRGLAGYQETQYF. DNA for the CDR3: TGTGCCAGCAGCTCCTCTAGGGGACTAGCGGGGTACCAAGAGACCCAGTACTTC.

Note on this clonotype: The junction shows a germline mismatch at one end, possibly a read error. CDR3 sequence reads: CVSSFLDHEQYF. In nucleotides, the CDR3 is TGTGTCAGCAGTTTCCTAGACCACGAGCAGTACTTC. The chain uses TRBV12-3 or TRBV12-4 and TRBJ2-4; D is uncertain. The J call is uncertain, as TRBJ2-7 better fits the DNA end. The CDR3 is 12 residues long.